This T cell receptor beta chain was captured in a study of blood T cell repertoires in COVID-19. Background on the study: COVID-19 samples from acute and convalescent phases originated in the United States, Italy and Spain. In each case, the material was cDNA or gDNA derived from T cells, B-cell-depleted T cells, or PBMCs.

Original processing methods: Nucleated cell number was recorded as an estimate derived from reference gene primer amplification. The repertoire was sequenced with immunoSEQ multiplex PCR; TCRdb's copy has only in-frame clones and lacks some. Clone size and V and J calls were adopted from that table, with D and trimming inferred from the DNA. The sample contains 200,000 to 250,000 clones, 85% to 90% of which appear only once. The V gene end was trimmed by 1 base and the J gene end by 4 bases; junction bases not matched to a gene: 7. CDR1 SGHVS and CDR2 FQNEAQ come from the germline V gene. This CDR3 contains 16 residues.

The chain has TRBV7-8 and TRBJ1-5, with 7 bases identical to TRBD1. The receptor's source is a man in his forties or fifties with acute or convalescent COVID-19. Sequences were obtained from peripheral blood. This chain's CDR3 is CASSLDGRRGNQPQHF. CDR3 sequence (DNA): TGTGCCAGCAGCTTAGATGGGCGCAGGGGGAATCAGCCCCAGCATTTT.